Sequencing of this T cell receptor beta chain was carried out in a study of blood T cells in healthy people across ages. This CDR3 contains 13 residues. CDR1 and CDR2 from the germline V gene are LGHDT and YNNKEL (reference sequence). The ends were cut back, 4 bases at V and 2 bases at J, with 9 bases in the middle. Per sample, at least 5 micrograms of total RNA were extracted. With a J-beta primer mix and a sample-barcoded 5' primer, a second PCR ran about 7 to 11 cycles. Carrying 12 random nucleotides, a template-switch adaptor labeled each individual cDNA molecule. TCRdb re-called the 5' RACE reads through MiXCR, storing one row per CDR3 protein. The sample contains over 950,000 distinct CDR3 sequences, just over 50% of which appear only once.

The TCR originated in a woman aged 60-75 years in good health. Material for sequencing was blood. The genes are TRBV3-1 and TRBJ2-7, with D unclear. The CDR3 DNA sequence: TGTGCCAGCAGCCCAATCCAACCCTACGAGCAGTACTTC. Translating it yields CASSPIQPYEQYF.